This T cell receptor beta chain was sequenced in a study of shared clonotypes between healthy human individuals. Study-wide background: Every donor yielded three CD4 naive, three CD4 memory, two CD8 naive and one CD8 memory plate. General study results and limits: Even with large depth, rarefaction showed that sorted-subset sequencing was incomplete.

Adult Caucasians living in Nashville, Tennessee made up all of the donors. About this clone: Antigen specificity is unknown.

The V end lost 4 bases, the J end lost 2 bases, and 11 bases lay between the germline ends. CDR1 SEHNR and CDR2 FQNEAQ come from the germline V gene (reference sequence). This CDR3 is 14 amino acids long. Sequencing was performed with immunoSEQ multiplex PCR; in TCRdb, only in-frame clones are kept and a portion is missing. Of around 940,000 clones in the sample, 76% are singletons; the top ten hold 1.5%. This chain joins TRBV7-9 and TRBJ2-5; possibly TRBD2 for D (6 bases). Material: memory CD4+ T cells sorted from blood. Sample subset: CD45RA-negative fraction. This receptor was obtained from a man aged 18 to 29 in good health. CDR3 region: CASSSTRGQETQYF. DNA for the CDR3: TGTGCCAGCAGCTCGACCCGGGGGCAAGAGACCCAGTACTTC.